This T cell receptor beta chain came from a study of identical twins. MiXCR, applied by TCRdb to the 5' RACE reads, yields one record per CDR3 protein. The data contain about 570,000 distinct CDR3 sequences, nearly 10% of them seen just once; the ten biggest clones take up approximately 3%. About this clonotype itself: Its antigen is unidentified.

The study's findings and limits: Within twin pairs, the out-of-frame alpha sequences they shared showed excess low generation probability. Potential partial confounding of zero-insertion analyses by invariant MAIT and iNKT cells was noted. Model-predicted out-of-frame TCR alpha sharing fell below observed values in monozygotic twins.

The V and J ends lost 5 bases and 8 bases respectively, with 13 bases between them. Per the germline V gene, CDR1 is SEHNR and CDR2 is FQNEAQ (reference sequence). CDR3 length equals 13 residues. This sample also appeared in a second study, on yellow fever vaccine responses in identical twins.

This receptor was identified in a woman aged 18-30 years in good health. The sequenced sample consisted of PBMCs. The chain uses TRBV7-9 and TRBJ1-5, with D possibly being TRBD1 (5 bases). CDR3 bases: TGTGCCAGCAGCAATTCAGGGCGGGAGCCCCAGCATTTT. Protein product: CASSNSGREPQHF.